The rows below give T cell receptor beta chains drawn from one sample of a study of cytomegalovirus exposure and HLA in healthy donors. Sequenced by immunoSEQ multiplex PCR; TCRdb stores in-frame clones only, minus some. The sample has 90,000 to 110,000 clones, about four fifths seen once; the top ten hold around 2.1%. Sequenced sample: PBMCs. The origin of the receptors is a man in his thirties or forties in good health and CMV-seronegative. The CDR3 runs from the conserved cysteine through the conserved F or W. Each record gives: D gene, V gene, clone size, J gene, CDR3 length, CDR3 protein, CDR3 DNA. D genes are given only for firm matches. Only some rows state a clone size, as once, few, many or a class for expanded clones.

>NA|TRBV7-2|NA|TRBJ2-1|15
CASSLGKGVFNEQFF
TGTGCCAGCAGCTTGGGGAAGGGGGTCTTCAATGAGCAGTTCTTC
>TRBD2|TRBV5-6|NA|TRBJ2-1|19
CASSLFRTRSGGAYNEQFF
TGTGCCAGCAGCTTGTTTAGAACTCGTTCGGGGGGGGCGTACAATGAGCAGTTCTTC
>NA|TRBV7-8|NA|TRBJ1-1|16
CASSLSPAGVNTEAFF
TGTGCCAGCAGCTTATCTCCCGCAGGGGTGAACACTGAAGCTTTCTTT
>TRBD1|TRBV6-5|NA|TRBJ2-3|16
CASSSLGTGEADTQYF
TGTGCCAGCAGTTCCCTGGGGACAGGGGAGGCAGATACGCAGTATTTT
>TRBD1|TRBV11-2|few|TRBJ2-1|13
CASSQDRDHEQFF
TGTGCCAGCAGCCAAGACAGGGACCATGAGCAGTTCTTC
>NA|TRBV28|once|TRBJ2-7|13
CASSLSQAYEQYF
TGTGCCAGCAGTTTATCTCAGGCCTACGAGCAGTACTTC
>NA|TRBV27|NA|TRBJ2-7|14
CASSSPGTAYEQYF
TGTGCCAGCAGTTCACCCGGGACTGCTTACGAGCAGTACTTC
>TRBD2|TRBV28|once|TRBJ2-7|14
CASSVAGLSYEQYF
TGTGCCAGCAGCGTAGCGGGACTCTCCTACGAGCAGTACTTC
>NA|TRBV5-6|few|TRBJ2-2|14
CASSSLSNTGELFF
TGTGCCAGCAGCTCTCTAAGTAACACCGGGGAGCTGTTTTTT
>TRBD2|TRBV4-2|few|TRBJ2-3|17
CASSQDDGSGMIDTQYF
TGTGCCAGCAGCCAAGATGATGGTAGCGGGATGATAGATACGCAGTATTTT
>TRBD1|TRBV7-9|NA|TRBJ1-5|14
CASSTQGAGVTQHF
TGTGCCAGCAGCACGCAGGGGGCGGGAGTGACCCAGCATTTT
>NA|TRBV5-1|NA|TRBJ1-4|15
CASSLGTTGGEKLFF
TGCGCCAGCAGCTTGGGTACAACAGGCGGTGAAAAACTGTTTTTT
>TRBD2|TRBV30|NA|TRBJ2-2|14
CAWKGLANTGELFF
TGTGCCTGGAAGGGACTAGCGAACACCGGGGAGCTGTTTTTT
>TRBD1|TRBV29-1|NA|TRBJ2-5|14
CSANRGQKQETQYF
TGCAGCGCAAACAGGGGGCAGAAACAAGAGACCCAGTACTTC
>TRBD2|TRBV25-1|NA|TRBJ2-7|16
CASSDPGGTAAYEQYF
TGTGCCAGCAGTGATCCCGGGGGGACGGCTGCCTACGAGCAGTACTTC
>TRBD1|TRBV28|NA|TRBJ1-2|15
CASRPGQGIYYGYTF
TGTGCCAGCAGGCCGGGACAGGGTATTTACTATGGCTACACCTTC
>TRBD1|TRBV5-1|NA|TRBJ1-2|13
CASSAGQYYGYTF
TGCGCCAGCAGCGCGGGACAGTACTATGGCTACACCTTC
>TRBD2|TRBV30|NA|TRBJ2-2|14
CAWSLLRGTGELFF
TGTGCCTGGAGTCTTCTGCGGGGGACCGGGGAGCTGTTTTTT
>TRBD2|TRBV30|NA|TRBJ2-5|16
CAWSGKLAGEQETQYF
TGTGCCTGGAGTGGAAAACTAGCGGGGGAACAAGAGACCCAGTACTTC
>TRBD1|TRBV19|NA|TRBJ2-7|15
CASSMLGQGFYEQYF
TGTGCCAGTAGTATGTTGGGACAGGGGTTCTACGAGCAGTACTTC
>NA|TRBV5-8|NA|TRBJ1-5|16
CASRFPLGQLNQPQHF
TGTGCCAGCAGGTTTCCCCTAGGACAGTTAAATCAGCCCCAGCATTTT
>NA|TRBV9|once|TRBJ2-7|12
CASSAQGYEQYF
TGTGCCAGCAGCGCTCAGGGGTACGAGCAGTACTTC
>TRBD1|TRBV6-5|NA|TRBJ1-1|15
CASSYSGQMNTEAFF
TGTGCCAGCAGTTACTCGGGACAGATGAACACTGAAGCTTTCTTT
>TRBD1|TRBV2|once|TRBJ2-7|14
CASSTGTGFYEQYF
TGTGCCAGCAGCACGGGGACAGGGTTCTACGAGCAGTACTTC
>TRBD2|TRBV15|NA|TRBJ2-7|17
CATSLPSGGRKTYEQYF
TGTGCCACCAGCTTGCCCAGCGGGGGGCGAAAAACCTACGAGCAGTACTTC
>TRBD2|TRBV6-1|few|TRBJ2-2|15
CASSELLAVTGELFF
TGTGCCAGCAGTGAACTACTAGCGGTCACCGGGGAGCTGTTTTTT
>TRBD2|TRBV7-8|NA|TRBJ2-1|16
CASSPRSSGNNNEQFF
TGTGCCAGCAGCCCCCGCTCTAGCGGGAATAACAATGAGCAGTTCTTC